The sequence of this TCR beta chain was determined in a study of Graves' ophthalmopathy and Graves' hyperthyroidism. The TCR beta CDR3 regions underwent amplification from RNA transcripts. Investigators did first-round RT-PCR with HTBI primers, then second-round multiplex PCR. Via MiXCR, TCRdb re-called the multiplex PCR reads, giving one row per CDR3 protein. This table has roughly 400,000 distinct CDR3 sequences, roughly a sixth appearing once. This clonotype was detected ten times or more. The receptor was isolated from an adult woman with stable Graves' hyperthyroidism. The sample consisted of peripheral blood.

CDR3: CASSLLRGSSYEQYF. The CDR3 bases are TGTGCCAGCAGTTTATTGCGCGGAAGCTCCTACGAGCAGTACTTC. The chain is built from TRBV27 and TRBJ2-7; D gene ambiguous. Trimming stripped 1 base from V and 0 bases from J, with 10 bases between. This CDR3 has 15 amino acids. Germline lookup yields CDR1 MNHEY and CDR2 SMNVEV (reference sequence).